This TCR beta chain emerged from a study of OX40 agonist ivuxolimab in advanced cancers. Across the study: Therapy given before enrollment (anti-PD-1, anti-PD-L1 or anti-CTLA-4) was allowed, and 40% to 50% had some. Broader study findings: In the 0.1 to 3.0 mg/kg range, CD4+ and CD8+ blood T cells had expanded clonally by week 6.

Clones were read by immunoSEQ multiplex PCR, and TCRdb kept only the in-frame ones, dropping some. The profile shows tens of thousands of clones, around nine tenths of them singletons. Germline loops: CDR1 MGHRA, CDR2 YSYEKL. The CDR3 runs to 14 residues. V shed 4 bases and J 7 bases; nucleotides not matched to a gene: 5. On this clone itself: Its antigen is unidentified.

The input for sequencing was CD4+ or CD8+ T cells sorted from blood, taken in a trial of the OX40 agonist ivuxolimab. The V gene is TRBV4-1, the J gene TRBJ1-4; 8 bases line up with TRBD1. The receptor was isolated from an adult with an advanced solid tumor such as melanoma, head and neck, liver or kidney cancer. CDR3 region: CASSLGQGGEKLFF. Here the CDR3 DNA reads TGCGCCAGCAGCCTTGGACAGGGAGGTGAAAAACTGTTTTTT.